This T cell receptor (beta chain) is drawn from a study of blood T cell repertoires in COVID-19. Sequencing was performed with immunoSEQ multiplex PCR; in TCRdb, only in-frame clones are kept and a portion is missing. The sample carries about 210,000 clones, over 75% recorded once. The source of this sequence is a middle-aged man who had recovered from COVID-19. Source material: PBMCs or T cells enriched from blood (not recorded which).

In DNA form, the CDR3 reads TGTGCCAGCAGCTTATTAGGGACAGGGTCCGGGGAGCTGTTTTTT. Its translation: CASSLLGTGSGELFF. The rearrangement uses TRBV7-9 and TRBJ2-2; 9 bases are a match to TRBD1. Germline CDR1 reads SEHNR; CDR2 reads FQNEAQ (reference sequence). This CDR3 spans 15 amino acids. Losses at the gene ends were 2 bases for V and 6 bases for J; bases not matched to a gene: 4.